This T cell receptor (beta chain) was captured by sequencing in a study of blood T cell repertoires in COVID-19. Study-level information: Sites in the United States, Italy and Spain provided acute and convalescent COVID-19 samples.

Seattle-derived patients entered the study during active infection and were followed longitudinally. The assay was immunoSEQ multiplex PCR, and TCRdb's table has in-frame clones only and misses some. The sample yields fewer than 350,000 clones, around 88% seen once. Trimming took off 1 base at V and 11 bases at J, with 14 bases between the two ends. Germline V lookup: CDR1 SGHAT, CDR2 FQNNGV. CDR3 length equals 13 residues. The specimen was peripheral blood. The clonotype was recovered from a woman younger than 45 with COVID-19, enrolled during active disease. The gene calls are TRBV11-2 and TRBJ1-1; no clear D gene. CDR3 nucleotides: TGTGCCAGCAGCTTAGGACCCTCTCTCGGGGCTTTCTTT. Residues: CASSLGPSLGAFF.